These 21 T cell receptor beta chains share one sample of origin, sequenced in a study of T cells after yellow fever vaccination. TCRdb re-analysed the 5' RACE reads in MiXCR, keeping a single row per CDR3 protein. Altogether about 320,000 distinct CDR3 sequences are present, around 12% being singletons, with the ten largest covering 2.5% to 3.5%. Sequences were derived from CD4+ T cells sorted from PBMCs, sampled 15 days after the yellow fever booster vaccination. These receptors all come from a man aged 18-30 years who received the YFV17D yellow fever vaccine.

The rearrangement joins TRBV28 to TRBJ1-2; 8 bases match TRBD1. V shed 6 bases and J 7 bases; nucleotides not matched to a gene: 10. This CDR3 has 14 residues. Germline V lookup: CDR1 MDHEN, CDR2 SYDVKM. CDR3 in DNA: TGTGCCAGCAGGGGTCCGGGACAGGAGGTTGGCTACACCTTC. This gives the protein CASRGPGQEVGYTF.

V usage is TRBV5-4 and J usage is TRBJ2-3, with 11 positions matching TRBD2. Germline-derived CDR1 and CDR2 are SGHNT and YYREEE (reference sequence). The CDR3 is 16 amino acids. The V gene end was trimmed by 3 bases and the J gene end by 5 bases; junction bases not matched to a gene: 8. The CDR3: CASSSLLAGVRDTQYF. In DNA, the CDR3 is TGTGCCAGCAGCTCTCTACTAGCGGGGGTCCGAGATACGCAGTATTTT.

This clonotype was observed a handful of times. V usage is TRBV20-1 and J usage is TRBJ2-3; D is perhaps TRBD1 or TRBD2 (6 bases each). CDR3 length: 14 residues. The germline V gene has CDR1 DFQATT and CDR2 SNEGSKA (reference sequence). For the CDR3, the DNA is TGCAGGGTAGAGAGGGGGGAGAGCACAGATACGCAGTATTTT. It translates to CRVERGESTDTQYF.

The CDR3: CASSKSRGYEQYV. CDR3 DNA sequence: TGTGCCAGCAGTAAGTCAAGGGGATACGAGCAGTACGTC. The chain is built from TRBV6-5 and TRBJ2-7; D possibly corresponds to TRBD1 (5 bases). This CDR3 has 13 amino acids. Germline CDR1 and CDR2: MNHEY and SVGAGI. Trimming took off 5 bases at V and 4 bases at J, with 12 bases between the two ends.

The chain links TRBV4-1 to TRBJ2-3; TRBD2 matches 7 bases. This CDR3 spans 18 amino acids. Trimming cost V 0 bases and J 3 bases; bases outside gene matches: 12. The germline V gene encodes CDR1 MGHRA and CDR2 YSYEKL. The CDR3 DNA reads TGCGCCAGCAGCCAAGATTATAGGAGCGGGGTAACGACAGATACGCAGTATTTT. Translated: CASSQDYRSGVTTDTQYF.

On this clonotype: A clone one base away is much larger, so this may be a read error. This rearrangement joins TRBV28 to TRBJ1-2; possibly TRBD1 for D (5 bases). The CDR3 has 13 residues. Trimming removed 1 base at V and 7 bases at J, with 10 bases between. Germline V lookup: CDR1 MDHEN, CDR2 SYDVKM. The CDR3 spells CASSLLARAGYTF. For the CDR3, the DNA is TGTGCCAGCAGTTTATTGGCCAGGGCTGGCTACACCTTC.

This clonotype occurred many times. This chain links TRBV5-1 with TRBJ2-7; possible D gene TRBD2, 5 bases. Trimming removed 5 bases from V and 2 bases from J, with 14 bases in between. Germline V gene sequence: CDR1 SGHRS, CDR2 YFSETQ. The CDR3 runs 14 residues. The CDR3 DNA reads as TGCGCCAGCAGACCCCTCCCGGGGACCTACGAGCAGTACTTC. Protein product: CASRPLPGTYEQYF. Complete variable domain (other parts from reference TRBV5-1 and TRBJ2-7): KAGVTQTPRYLIKTRGQQVTLSCSPISGHRSVSWYQQTPGQGLQFLFEYFSETQRNKGNFPGRFSGRQFSNSRSEMNVSTLELGDSALYLCASRPLPGTYEQYFGPGTRLTVT.

This clonotype was seen at least ten times. The J gene is TRBJ1-6, the V gene TRBV3-1; the D gene is possibly TRBD1 (6 bases). CDR3 size: 15 residues. Germline V gene lookup returns CDR1 LGHDT and CDR2 YNNKEL (reference sequence). Deletions cut 1 base from V and 7 bases from J, with 11 bases between. CDR3 sequence (DNA): TGTGCCAGCAGCCAAGGTTCAGGGGCGAATTCACCCCTCCACTTT. It yields the protein CASSQGSGANSPLHF.

This clonotype was picked up a small number of times. The chain joins TRBV10-3 to TRBJ1-3, with D tentatively TRBD1 (6 bases). Germline CDR1 and CDR2: ENHRY and SYGVKD. The CDR3 sequence is 15 residues long. V lost 5 bases, J lost 0 bases, and 11 bases lay in between. CDR3 DNA: TGTGCCATCAGTCTGACAGGAGGCTCTGGAAACACCATATATTTT. Translated: CAISLTGGSGNTIYF.

This clonotype appeared many times. The genes are TRBV24-1 and TRBJ2-1; 8 bases map to TRBD2. V lost 3 bases and J lost 9; bases outside the gene matches: 6. The CDR3 loop spans 14 amino acids. Per germline, CDR1 KGHDR and CDR2 SFDVKD. The CDR3 loop is CATSDPGLASEQFF. DNA of the CDR3: TGTGCCACCAGTGATCCCGGACTAGCTTCTGAGCAGTTCTTC.

The genes are TRBV7-9 and TRBJ2-3, with 12 bases that match TRBD2. This CDR3 is 17 amino acids long. Germline V gives CDR1 SEHNR, CDR2 FQNEAQ (reference sequence). The V gene end was trimmed by 5 bases and the J gene end by 6 bases; junction bases not matched to a gene: 12. The DNA for the CDR3 is TGTGCCAGCAGCCCCTCCAAGACTAGCGGGGGAGCGGATACGCAGTATTTT. It encodes CASSPSKTSGGADTQYF.

This clonotype was seen a handful of times. The CDR3 region is CASSMVGGYTEAFF. CDR3 coding DNA: TGTGCCAGTAGTATGGTGGGGGGCTACACTGAAGCTTTCTTT. The J gene is TRBJ1-1, the V gene TRBV19, with TRBD1 as a possible D gene (6 bases). Trimming left V 3 bases short and J 3 bases short, with 11 bases between. Germline CDR1 reads LNHDA; CDR2 reads SQIVND (reference sequence). CDR3 length: 14 residues.

This clonotype was detected only a few times. The chain links TRBV28 to TRBJ1-4; TRBD1 matches at 7 bases. With 4 bases clipped from V and 5 bases from J, the junction kept 10 bases outside the gene matches. The CDR3 totals 16 residues. CDR1 is MDHEN and CDR2 is SYDVKM in the germline V gene. CDR3: CASSSLTGARNEKLFF. CDR3 bases: TGTGCCAGCAGTTCATTAACAGGGGCCCGCAATGAAAAACTGTTTTTT.

This rearrangement joins TRBV18 to TRBJ2-7; 8 positions agree with TRBD2. Germline CDR1 is KGHSH and CDR2 is LQKENI. CDR3 length equals 13 residues. V shed 8 bases and J 10 bases; nucleotides not matched to a gene: 13. The CDR3 DNA sequence: TGTGCCAGCCGAGCGGGGGCCAAGTTAGAACAGTACGTC. Amino acid sequence: CASRAGAKLEQYV.

This clonotype was seen at least ten times. V usage is TRBV5-6 and J usage is TRBJ1-1; D uncertain. Trimming stripped 0 bases from V and 1 base from J, with 13 bases between. Germline CDR1 reads SGHDT; CDR2 reads YYEEEE. The CDR3 consists of 16 residues. CDR3 in DNA: TGTGCCAGCAGCTTGGGCATCCAGGCAGGGAACACTGAAGCTTTCTTT. It specifies CASSLGIQAGNTEAFF.

This rearrangement joins TRBV6-5 to TRBJ2-1; TRBD1 might be the D (5 bases). Germline assignment: CDR1 MNHEY and CDR2 SVGAGI. This CDR3 is 13 amino acids long. With 6 bases removed from V and 8 bases from J, the gap between germline ends came to 14 bases. The CDR3 here is CASSPQGSHEQFF. CDR3 nucleotides: TGTGCCAGCAGCCCCCAGGGTAGCCATGAGCAGTTCTTC.

This clonotype showed up many times. The CDR3 sequence: CASSQWVEGEQFF. The CDR3 nucleotides read TGTGCCAGCAGCCAGTGGGTCGAGGGTGAGCAGTTCTTC. V is TRBV3-1 and J is TRBJ2-1; weak D call: TRBD2 (5 bases). V shed 3 bases and J shed 9 bases, with 12 bases lying between them. This CDR3 is built from 13 residues. Germline values: CDR1 LGHDT, CDR2 YNNKEL (reference sequence).

The CDR3 nucleotides read TGCGCCAGCAGCTCGGGGACACCCAGCACCGGGGAGCTGTTTTTT. It specifies CASSSGTPSTGELFF. The chain has TRBV5-1 and TRBJ2-2, with D maybe TRBD1 (6 bases). V was clipped by 3 bases and J by 4 bases, with 13 bases between them. Germline-derived CDR1 and CDR2 are SGHRS and YFSETQ. The CDR3 consists of 15 residues. Together with reference TRBV5-1 and TRBJ2-2, the CDR3 gives the full variable domain: KAGVTQTPRYLIKTRGQQVTLSCSPISGHRSVSWYQQTPGQGLQFLFEYFSETQRNKGNFPGRFSGRQFSNSRSEMNVSTLELGDSALYLCASSSGTPSTGELFFGEGSRLTVL.

This clonotype has a handful of counts. The chain carries TRBV6-6 and TRBJ2-7; D may be TRBD2 (6 bases). Germline loops: CDR1 MNHNY, CDR2 SVGAGI (reference sequence). The V end was cut by 4 bases, the J end by 0 bases, with 19 bases between. The CDR3 extends over 17 amino acids. CDR3 nucleotides: TGTGCCAGCAGTTCTCCCCGGGGGACGGACGTCTCCTACGAGCAGTACTTC. Translated: CASSSPRGTDVSYEQYF.

This clonotype was seen at least ten times. This chain connects TRBV7-8 to TRBJ1-3; D is uncertain. In germline, CDR1 is SGHVS, CDR2 FQNEAQ. Trimming left V 1 base short and J 0 bases short, with 10 bases between. The CDR3 runs 16 residues. In nucleotides, the CDR3 is TGTGCCAGCAGCTTAGGTATTCCCAGCTCTGGAAACACCATATATTTT. Protein sequence: CASSLGIPSSGNTIYF.

This clonotype has ten or more counts. This chain links TRBV28 with TRBJ2-7, with D possibly being TRBD2 (7 bases). This CDR3 comprises 14 residues. Germline CDR1 and CDR2: MDHEN and SYDVKM. V lost 7 bases, J lost 4 bases, and 17 bases lay in between. The CDR3 DNA reads as TGTGCCAGCACGATGGGAGGGACACCTTACGAGCAGTACGTC. Translation gives CASTMGGTPYEQYV.